The clone carrying this TCR beta chain has at least ten counts. Primers: 60 Vbeta forward and 13 Jbeta reverse. Data came from immunoSEQ multiplex PCR; TCRdb stores just in-frame clones and leaves some out. Of about 92,000 clones detected, about 67% appear once; the ten largest clones hold approximately 15%. The data derive from a study of cytomegalovirus exposure and HLA in healthy donors. The germline CDR1 and CDR2 sequences are LGHNT and FRNRAP. This CDR3 is built from 13 residues. V was shortened by 2 bases and J by 2 bases, with 4 bases between the two germline ends. The source is a woman aged 18-35 years in good health and CMV-seropositive. This sequence joins TRBV12-5 and TRBJ1-5, with no clear D. The specimen was PBMCs. The CDR3, as DNA: TGTGCTAGTGGTTTGCATGGCAATCAGCCCCAGCATTTT. Its translation is CASGLHGNQPQHF. Filled out from reference TRBV12-5 and TRBJ1-5, the complete variable domain reads DARVTQTPRHKVTEMGQEVTMRCQPILGHNTVFWYRQTMMQGLELLAYFRNRAPLDDSGMPKDRFSAEMPDATLATLKIQPSEPRDSAVYFCASGLHGNQPQHFGDGTRLSIL.